Below are 5 T cell receptor beta chains sequenced from a single sample in a study of cytomegalovirus exposure and HLA in healthy donors. The PCR employed 60 Vbeta primers together with 13 Jbeta primers. Sequenced by immunoSEQ multiplex PCR; TCRdb stores in-frame clones only, minus some. The sample shows some 250,000 clones, about 80% of them seen only once. The sequenced material came from PBMCs. Every receptor here comes from a woman aged 55-69 years in good health and CMV-seropositive.

This clone has a single count. This sequence joins TRBV10-2 and TRBJ2-7; D possibly corresponds to TRBD2 (5 bases). Trimming left V 2 bases short and J 3 bases short, with 8 bases between. The V gene's germline CDR1 is WSHSY and CDR2 SAAADI. The CDR3 extends over 13 amino acids. CDR3 DNA: TGCGCCAGCAGTGAGGGACTTGGCTACGAGCAGTACTTC. As protein: CASSEGLGYEQYF.

This clone was seen only a few times. The chain recombines TRBV5-4 with TRBJ1-1, with D perhaps matching TRBD1 (6 bases). The CDR3 is made up of 13 amino acids. V shed 5 bases and J shed 7 bases, with 15 bases lying between them. Germline V lookup: CDR1 SGHNT, CDR2 YYREEE (reference sequence). CDR3 protein: CASRWTERGEAFF. The CDR3 DNA sequence: TGTGCCAGCAGGTGGACAGAAAGGGGTGAAGCTTTCTTT.

This chain uses TRBV6-5 with TRBJ2-5; the match to TRBD2 covers 13 bases. CDR1 is MNHEY and CDR2 is SVGAGI in the germline V gene. Unmatched junction bases numbered 3, after V lost 4 bases and J lost 1 base. The CDR3 spans 16 residues. The chain's CDR3 is CASSSTSGRPQETQYF. The CDR3, as DNA: TGTGCCAGCAGTTCGACTAGCGGGAGGCCCCAAGAGACCCAGTACTTC.

The rearrangement uses TRBV27 and TRBJ2-2; a possible D gene is TRBD1 (6 bases). This CDR3 comprises 14 residues. Germline values: CDR1 MNHEY, CDR2 SMNVEV (reference sequence). Between the trimmed V and J ends, which lost 5 bases and 6 bases, there was a span of 13 bases. CDR3: CASSPITGSGELFF. Here the CDR3 DNA reads TGTGCCAGCAGTCCAATTACAGGGTCCGGGGAGCTGTTTTTT.

V is TRBV11-3 and J is TRBJ2-7; D uncertain. There are 12 residues in the CDR3. Trimming stripped 8 bases from V and 3 bases from J, with 11 bases between. Germline V gene lookup returns CDR1 SGHNT and CDR2 YENEEA. CDR3 amino acids: CASVPSGYEQYF. The CDR3 coding sequence is TGTGCCAGCGTACCCAGTGGCTACGAGCAGTACTTC. Supplemented by reference TRBV11-3 and TRBJ2-7, the full variable domain reads EAGVVQSPRYKIIEKKQPVAFWCNPISGHNTLYWYLQNLGQGPELLIRYENEEAVDDSQLPKDRFSAERLKGVDSTLKIQPAELGDSAVYLCASVPSGYEQYFGPGTRLTVT.